This TCR beta chain comes out of a study of Ad26.COV2.S vaccination and SARS-CoV-2 variants. Method: immunoSEQ multiplex PCR; TCRdb's copy keeps in-frame clones and lacks some. The repertoire consists of about 440,000 clones, with about 90% occurring once and the leading ten covering under 4.5%. The CDR3 is 16 residues long. Germline V gene sequence: CDR1 SGHTA, CDR2 FQGTGA. V dropped 5 bases and J dropped 7; count of bases not matched to a gene: 14. Treatment specified: approximately 18 received Ad26.COV2.S at low or high dose, single or two shots; 5 received placebo; per-sample allocation not given. Sample collection was performed on day 63 after the first vaccine or placebo injection.

This material consisted of peripheral blood, taken in a trial of Ad26.COV2.S vaccine versus placebo. The clonotype comes from a person between 18 and 60 years old who received the Ad26.COV2.S COVID-19 vaccine or a placebo. This chain links TRBV7-3 with TRBJ2-1; 7 nucleotides line up with TRBD2. CDR3 region: CASSPGESGIRNEQFF. CDR3 DNA: TGTGCCAGCAGCCCCGGGGAAAGCGGGATTCGGAATGAGCAGTTCTTC.